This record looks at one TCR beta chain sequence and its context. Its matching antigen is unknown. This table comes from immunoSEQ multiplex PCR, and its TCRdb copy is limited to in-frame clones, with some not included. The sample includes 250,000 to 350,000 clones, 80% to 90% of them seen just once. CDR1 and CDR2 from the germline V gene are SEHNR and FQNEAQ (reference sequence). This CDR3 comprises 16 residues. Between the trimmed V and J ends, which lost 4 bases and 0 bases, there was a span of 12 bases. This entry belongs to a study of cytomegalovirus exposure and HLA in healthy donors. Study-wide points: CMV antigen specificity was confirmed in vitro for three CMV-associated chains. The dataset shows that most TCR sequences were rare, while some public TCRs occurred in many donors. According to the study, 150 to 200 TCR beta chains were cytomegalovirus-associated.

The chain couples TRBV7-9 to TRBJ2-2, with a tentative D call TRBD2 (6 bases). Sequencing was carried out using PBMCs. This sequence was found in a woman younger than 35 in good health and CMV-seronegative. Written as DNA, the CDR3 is TGTGCCAGCAGCTCGAGACTAGAAACGAACACCGGGGAGCTGTTTTTT. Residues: CASSSRLETNTGELFF.